The clone carrying this T cell receptor (beta chain) was picked up one time. The germline gives CDR1 SGHAT, CDR2 FQDESV (reference sequence). The CDR3 contains 14 residues. V gave up 3 bases and J gave up 0 bases, with 9 bases separating them. In the original processing: Scientists estimated how many nucleated cells there were by amplifying reference gene primers. This table comes from immunoSEQ multiplex PCR, and its TCRdb copy is limited to in-frame clones, with some not included. V and J calls and clone size are given by that table; D and trimming were obtained from the DNA. The profile shows around 97,000 clones, more than 75% of them singletons. This specimen belongs to a study of blood T cell repertoires in COVID-19. Across the study: Spain, Italy and the United States supplied samples that represented acute and convalescent COVID-19. In each case, the material was cDNA or gDNA derived from T cells, B-cell-depleted T cells, or PBMCs.

The sample consisted of peripheral blood. The chain combines TRBV11-1 with TRBJ2-7; D may be TRBD1 (5 bases). This sequence was found in a human donor in a cohort sampled during active COVID-19. This chain's CDR3 is CASSFWGSSYEQYF. The DNA of the CDR3 is TGTGCCAGCAGCTTCTGGGGCAGCTCCTACGAGCAGTACTTC.